This T cell receptor (beta chain) is drawn from a study of T cell repertoires in cytomegalovirus infection (dated by TCRdb to about 2019). Describing the broader study: The peptide stimulations were aimed at well-studied HLA-B-restricted epitopes as well as recently identified HLA-C-restricted CMV epitopes, whose presentation resists viral immunomodulation. Donor HLA type was relevant to the analysis, as public TCR beta signatures indicated carriage of CMV infection together with the matching HLA type.

The sample's treatment or condition label, decoded: in vitro stimulation with specific CMV peptide epitopes to enrich CMV-specific T cells. Based on the germline V gene (reference sequence), the CDR1 and CDR2 sequences are SGHKS and YYEKEE. Including cysteine and phenylalanine, the CDR3 has 14 amino acids. The entry retains the CDR3 DNA only, 42 bases that are in frame from base 1. Between the V and J ends, shortened by 3 bases and 4 bases respectively, the junction contains 13 bases. Sequencing relied on an Illumina HiSeq 1500. Using fastp trimming at Q25 and MiXCR clonotype assembly, TCRdb reanalyzed the public sequencing data and kept in-frame beta chains. Merged by CDR3 protein, the rows form single entries marked with the most common genes and DNA. The sample records approximately 300,000 distinct CDR3 sequences, more than 20% of which are singletons. More than 10% of the sample is in the top ten clones.

Results the study describes overall, beyond this receptor: Cumulative frequency of public TCR beta family members discriminated carriers of CMV infection plus the relevant HLA type in this cohort and an independent roughly 350-donor cohort. In the ex vivo response, HLA-C-restricted CMV-specific TCR beta clonotypes were dominant, and in two of eight donors the single most frequent clonotype came from this HLA-C-restricted group.

Concerning this clonotype itself: This clone's antigen is unknown. No per-base quality is available; no much larger clone lies one base away.

The origin of this receptor is a human donor in good health (CMV status not recorded). Some clones in this sample may be carry-over from other donors' samples. The sample consisted of cultured PBMCs, taken from culture after CMV antigen stimulation. The V gene is TRBV5-5 and the J gene is TRBJ1-2; no D segment can be confidently identified. Read as DNA, the sequence is TGTGCCAGCAGCTCCCAGCCAGGTAGCTATGGCTACACCTTC. Its protein is CASSSQPGSYGYTF.